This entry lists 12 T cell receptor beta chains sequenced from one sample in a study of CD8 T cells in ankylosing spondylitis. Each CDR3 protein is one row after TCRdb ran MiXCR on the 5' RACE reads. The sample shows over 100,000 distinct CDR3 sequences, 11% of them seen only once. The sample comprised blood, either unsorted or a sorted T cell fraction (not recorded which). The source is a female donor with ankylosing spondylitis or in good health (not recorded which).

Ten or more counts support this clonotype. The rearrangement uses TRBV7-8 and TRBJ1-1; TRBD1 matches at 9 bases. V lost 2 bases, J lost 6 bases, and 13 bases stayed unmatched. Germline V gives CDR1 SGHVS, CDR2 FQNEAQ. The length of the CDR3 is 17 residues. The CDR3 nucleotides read TGTGCCAGCAGCTTACCGCCTCCGGGACAGGGAGAATCTGAAGCTTTCTTT. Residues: CASSLPPPGQGESEAFF.

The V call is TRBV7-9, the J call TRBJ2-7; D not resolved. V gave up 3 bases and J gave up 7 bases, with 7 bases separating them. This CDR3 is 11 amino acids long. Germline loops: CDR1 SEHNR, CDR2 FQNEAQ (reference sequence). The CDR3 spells CASSFFEEQYF. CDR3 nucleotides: TGTGCCAGCAGCTTTTTCGAGGAGCAGTACTTC.

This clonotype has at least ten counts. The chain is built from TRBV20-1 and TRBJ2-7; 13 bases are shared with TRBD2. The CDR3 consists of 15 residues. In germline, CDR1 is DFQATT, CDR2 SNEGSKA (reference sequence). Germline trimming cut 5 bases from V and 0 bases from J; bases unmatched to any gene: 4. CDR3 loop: CSAPGLAGVSYEQYF. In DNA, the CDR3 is TGCAGTGCTCCCGGACTAGCGGGAGTCTCCTACGAGCAGTACTTC.

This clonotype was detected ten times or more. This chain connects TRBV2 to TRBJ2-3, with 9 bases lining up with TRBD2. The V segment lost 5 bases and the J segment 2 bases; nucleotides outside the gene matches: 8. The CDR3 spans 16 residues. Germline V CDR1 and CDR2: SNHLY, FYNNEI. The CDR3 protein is CASSSGTSRTTDTQYF. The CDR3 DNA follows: TGTGCCAGCAGTTCCGGGACTAGCAGAACCACAGATACGCAGTATTTT.

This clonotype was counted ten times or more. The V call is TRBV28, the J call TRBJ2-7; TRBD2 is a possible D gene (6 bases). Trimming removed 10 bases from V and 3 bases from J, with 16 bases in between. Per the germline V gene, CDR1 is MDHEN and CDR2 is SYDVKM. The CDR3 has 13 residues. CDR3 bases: TGTGCCACCCGTAGCGGTAGCGGCTACGAGCAGTACTTC. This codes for CATRSGSGYEQYF.

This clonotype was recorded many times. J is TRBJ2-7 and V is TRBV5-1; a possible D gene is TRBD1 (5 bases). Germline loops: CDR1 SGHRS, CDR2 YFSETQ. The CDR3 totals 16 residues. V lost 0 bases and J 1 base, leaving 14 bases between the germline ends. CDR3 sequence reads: CASSLGPGPDSYEQYF. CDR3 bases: TGCGCCAGCAGCTTGGGTCCAGGGCCGGATTCCTACGAGCAGTACTTC.

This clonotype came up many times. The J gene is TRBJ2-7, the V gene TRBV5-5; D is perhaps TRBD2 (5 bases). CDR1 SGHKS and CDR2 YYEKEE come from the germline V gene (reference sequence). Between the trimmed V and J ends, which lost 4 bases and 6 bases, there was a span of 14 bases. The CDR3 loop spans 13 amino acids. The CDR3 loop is CASSVSRRGEQYF. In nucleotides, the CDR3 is TGTGCCAGCAGCGTGTCCCGTCGGGGCGAGCAGTACTTC. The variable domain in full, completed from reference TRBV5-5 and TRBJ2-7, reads DAGVTQSPTHLIKTRGQQVTLRCSPISGHKSVSWYQQVLGQGPQFIFQYYEKEERGRGNFPDRFSARQFPNYSSELNVNALLLGDSALYLCASSVSRRGEQYFGPGTRLTVT.

Here the CDR3 DNA reads TGTGCCAGCAGGTCGGGAACGGCGAACACCGGGGAGCTGTTTTTT. This encodes CASRSGTANTGELFF. The chain recombines TRBV2 with TRBJ2-2; tentatively, D is TRBD2 (5 bases). The CDR3 consists of 15 residues. V gave up 6 bases and J gave up 0 bases, with 11 bases separating them. The germline CDR1 and CDR2 sequences are SNHLY and FYNNEI.

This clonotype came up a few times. CDR3: CASSGGGAKNIQYF. CDR3 nucleotides: TGTGCCAGCAGCGGTGGCGGAGCCAAAAACATTCAGTACTTC. This chain links TRBV12-3 or TRBV12-4 with TRBJ2-4; no definite D call. The V end lost 6 bases, the J end lost 0 bases, and 9 bases lay between the germline ends. The CDR3 runs to 14 residues.

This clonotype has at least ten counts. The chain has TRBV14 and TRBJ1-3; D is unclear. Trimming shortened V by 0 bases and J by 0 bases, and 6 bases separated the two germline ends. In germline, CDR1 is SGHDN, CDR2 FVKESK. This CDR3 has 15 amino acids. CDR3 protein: CASSQDAFSGNTIYF. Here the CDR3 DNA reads TGTGCCAGCAGCCAAGACGCGTTCTCTGGAAACACCATATATTTT.

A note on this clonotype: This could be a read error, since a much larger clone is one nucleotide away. The CDR3 is CTSSQVSGSYNEQFF. The CDR3 DNA is TGTACCAGCAGCCAAGTATCGGGGTCCTACAATGAGCAGTTCTTC. This chain links TRBV3-1 with TRBJ2-1; the D gene is possibly TRBD2 (5 bases). The germline V gene encodes CDR1 LGHDT and CDR2 YNNKEL (reference sequence). The length of the CDR3 is 15 residues.

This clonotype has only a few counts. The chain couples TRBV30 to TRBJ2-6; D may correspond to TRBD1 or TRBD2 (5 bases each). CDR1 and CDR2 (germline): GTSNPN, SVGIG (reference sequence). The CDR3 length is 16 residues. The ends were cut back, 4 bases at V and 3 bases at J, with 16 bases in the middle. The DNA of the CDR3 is TGTGCCTGGACCTCTAAGAGGGGCGGTGGGGCCAACGTCCTGACTTTC. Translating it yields CAWTSKRGGGANVLTF.